This T cell receptor beta chain appears in the sequencing data of a study of control samples from healthy donors and cancer patients. Trimming left V 7 bases short and J 9 bases short, with 13 bases between. CDR3 length equals 13 residues. Germline assignment: CDR1 SNHLY and CDR2 FYNNEI. The method was immunoSEQ multiplex PCR; TCRdb's version includes in-frame clones alone and lacks a portion of them. The sample holds about 140,000 clones; around 90% are singletons and the top ten take less than 5.5%. This receptor was taken from a man younger than 40 in good health. The chain has TRBV2 and TRBJ1-6, with a possible D match to TRBD1 (5 bases). Sequenced sample: blood. CDR3 nucleotide sequence: TGTGCCAGCATTGACAGTGACGGTTCACCCCTCCACTTT. Protein product: CASIDSDGSPLHF.